This T cell receptor beta chain was sequenced in a study of breast tumors, draining lymph nodes, adjacent tissues. TCRdb analysed the multiplex PCR reads with MiXCR anew, one entry per CDR3 protein. The table has approximately 150,000 distinct CDR3 sequences, around a third seen once. Breast cancer patients provided tissue from their axillary draining lymph nodes. Ten or more counts support this clonotype. Its cognate antigen is unknown. Overall study findings and caveats: Tumor repertoires ranked between lymph nodes and nontumor tissue in diversity, with V and J gene preferences. The data were judged consistent with most tumor T cells coming from lymph node and expanding in tumor.

V was shortened by 2 bases and J by 2 bases, with 11 bases between the two germline ends. Germline CDR1 is LGHDT and CDR2 is YNNKEL (reference sequence). This CDR3 has 15 residues. The receptor's source is a female donor with breast cancer. Some clones in this sample may be carry-over from other donors' samples. The chain uses TRBV3-1 and TRBJ2-3, with D tentatively TRBD2 (6 bases). Sequencing was performed on axillary lymph node tissue. CDR3 region: CASSQPGGITDTQYF. CDR3 bases: TGTGCCAGCAGCCAACCCGGGGGAATCACAGATACGCAGTATTTT.